This paragraph covers one T cell receptor (beta chain) sequence. All recovered Cohort 3 donors got two negative PCRs, got clearance, or saw symptom resolution. As handled by the study authors: Reference gene primers were amplified, and this amplification served to estimate nucleated cell counts. Method: immunoSEQ multiplex PCR; TCRdb's copy keeps in-frame clones and lacks some. That table gives V, J and clone size, and the DNA gave D and trimming. The sample holds roughly 360,000 clones, less than 90% seen once. These data belong to a study of blood T cell repertoires in COVID-19. The germline CDR1 and CDR2 sequences are SGHVS and FQNEAQ. V lost 1 base and J 3 bases, leaving 9 bases between the germline ends. The CDR3 runs 14 residues.

This chain uses TRBV7-8 with TRBJ1-2; tentative D call: TRBD1 (6 bases). Sequences were obtained from PBMCs or T cells enriched from blood (not recorded which). The sequence derives from a woman aged 50 to 60 who had recovered from COVID-19. CDR3 sequence reads: CASSLEGGYYGYTF. CDR3 nucleotide sequence: TGTGCCAGCAGCTTAGAGGGGGGGTACTATGGCTACACCTTC.